The clone carrying this T cell receptor (beta chain) has a count of ten or more. Per the authors' pipeline: Between-group CDR3 differences, defined by clinicopathological status, yielded a distant-metastasis classifier for papillary thyroid cancer. TCRdb re-called the PCR reads with MiXCR. The V and J calls shown here were made by TCRdb, not taken from the authors' results. The table shows about 93,000 clones, with about 13% occurring only once. This CDR3 contains 17 residues. The V gene end was trimmed by 5 bases and the J gene end by 2 bases; junction bases not matched to a gene: 7. Germline assignment: CDR1 SGHAT and CDR2 FQDESV (reference sequence). The record originates from a study of metastatic and nonmetastatic thyroid tumors. No treatment had been given to any patient before thyroid surgery.

Sequencing was done on a sample of blood. This chain uses TRBV11-1 with TRBJ2-1, with 12 bases identical to TRBD2. This clonotype was sampled from a female donor with papillary thyroid cancer or a benign thyroid nodule (not recorded which). Some clones in this sample may be carry-over from other donors' samples. For the CDR3, the DNA is TGTGCCAGCAGCACCCTTGGACTAGCGGGAACCTACAATGAGCAGTTCTTC. This translates into CASSTLGLAGTYNEQFF.